A single sample is the source of the 22 T cell receptor beta chains below, sequenced in a study of blood T cell repertoires in COVID-19. Here immunoSEQ multiplex PCR was the method, and the copy in TCRdb shows in-frame clones only, minus some. The data contain 390,000 or so clones, around 87% of them seen just once; the ten biggest clones take up roughly 10%. Sequencing was carried out using peripheral blood. These receptors all come from a woman aged 25 to 45 with COVID-19, enrolled during active disease.

The chain recombines TRBV2 with TRBJ2-1; 14 nucleotides align to TRBD2. The V segment lost 6 bases and the J segment 16 bases; nucleotides outside the gene matches: 11. The CDR3 runs to 14 residues. From germline, CDR1 is SNHLY and CDR2 FYNNEI. The CDR3 is CASRLGTSGSRPFF. The CDR3 nucleotides read TGTGCCAGCAGACTGGGGACTAGCGGGAGCCGGCCATTCTTC.

This chain links TRBV4-3 with TRBJ2-7; TRBD2 agrees at 9 bases. Germline lookup yields CDR1 LGHNA and CDR2 YSLEER. This CDR3 has 14 amino acids. V lost 1 base and J lost 6; bases outside the gene matches: 4. The CDR3 DNA follows: TGCGCCAGCAGCCAAGCCGCGGGGGGGGTCGAGCAGTACTTC. This sequence encodes CASSQAAGGVEQYF.

The table lists this clone with a count of one. The chain links TRBV19 to TRBJ2-3; the match to TRBD2 covers 7 bases. CDR3 size: 15 residues. Germline-derived CDR1 and CDR2 are LNHDA and SQIVND (reference sequence). After removal of 8 bases from V and 3 bases from J, the junction contained 11 bases not matched to a gene. The DNA for the CDR3 is TGTGCCAGTGGCGGGAGCAAAACGGGGACAGATACGCAGTATTTT. Amino acid sequence: CASGGSKTGTDTQYF.

The V and J genes are TRBV30 and TRBJ2-7, with 7 bases identical to TRBD1. The V gene end was trimmed by 5 bases and the J gene end by 1 base; junction bases not matched to a gene: 2. The CDR3 consists of 12 residues. The V gene's germline CDR1 is GTSNPN and CDR2 SVGIG (reference sequence). In DNA form, the CDR3 reads TGTGCCTGGGAGACAGGGTCCTACGAGCAGTACTTC. As protein: CAWETGSYEQYF.

This sequence joins TRBV5-4 and TRBJ1-2, with D possibly matching TRBD1 (5 bases). CDR1 is SGHNT and CDR2 is YYREEE in the germline V gene (reference sequence). CDR3 size: 14 residues. V dropped 2 bases and J dropped 4 bases, with 12 bases sitting between them. The CDR3 protein is CASSFEKGFYGYTF. CDR3 DNA sequence: TGTGCCAGCAGCTTCGAGAAGGGGTTCTATGGCTACACCTTC.

The V gene is TRBV10-1, the J gene TRBJ2-1; TRBD2 aligns across 13 bases. Germline CDR1 is WNHNN and CDR2 is SYGVQD (reference sequence). The CDR3 extends over 20 amino acids. V was pared by 0 bases and J by 7 bases, with 15 bases of the junction left unmatched. CDR3 DNA: TGCGCCAGCAGTGAGTCGTACCCCACCCGACTAGCGGGAGGTGGGAATGAGCAGTTCTTC. This codes for CASSESYPTRLAGGGNEQFF.

This rearrangement joins TRBV30 to TRBJ2-7; 9 bases fit TRBD1. V dropped 2 bases and J dropped 1; count of bases not matched to a gene: 6. Germline loops: CDR1 GTSNPN, CDR2 SVGIG (reference sequence). The CDR3 extends over 15 amino acids. CDR3 sequence reads: CAWSRQGVPSYEQYF. The CDR3, as DNA: TGTGCCTGGAGTCGACAGGGGGTTCCTTCCTACGAGCAGTACTTC.

This clone showed up just once. This sequence joins TRBV7-2 and TRBJ2-1; no clear D gene. CDR3 length equals 12 residues. Between the trimmed V and J ends, which lost 5 bases and 11 bases, there was a span of 13 bases. The germline gives CDR1 SGHTA, CDR2 FQGNSA. CDR3 in amino acids: CASSPPFTQQFF. The DNA of the CDR3 is TGTGCCAGCAGCCCACCTTTTACTCAGCAGTTCTTC.

The rearrangement joins TRBV6-6 to TRBJ2-7; 11 nucleotides line up with TRBD1. The CDR3 loop spans 16 amino acids. The germline V gene encodes CDR1 MNHNY and CDR2 SVGAGI (reference sequence). Trimming cost V 7 bases and J 3 bases; bases outside gene matches: 11. The CDR3 nucleotides are TGTGCCAGCACCCCTAACCGGGACAGGGGGTTCTACGAGCAGTACTTC. The encoded protein is CASTPNRDRGFYEQYF.

CDR3 nucleotides: TGTGCCAGCAGCCCGACTAGCGGCTCTGGGGCCAACGTCCTGACTTTC. Its translation is CASSPTSGSGANVLTF. V usage is TRBV3-1 (or the pseudogene TRBV3-2) and J usage is TRBJ2-6; 9 nucleotides line up with TRBD2. Germline CDR1 reads LGHDT; CDR2 reads YNNKEL (reference sequence). The CDR3 contains 16 residues. The V and J ends lost 4 bases and 0 bases, in that order; junction bases with no gene match: 1.

This clone was seen only a few times. The chain uses TRBV4-1 and TRBJ2-1; 9 bases agree with TRBD2. Looked up from germline, CDR1 is MGHRA and CDR2 is YSYEKL. V lost 1 base to trimming and J lost 7 bases; unmatched junction nucleotides: 11. This CDR3 spans 17 amino acids. The CDR3 bases are TGCGCCAGCAGCCAAGTGGCCTTTAGCGGGGGACATAATGAGCAGTTCTTC. Translated, it gives CASSQVAFSGGHNEQFF.

V is TRBV5-1 and J is TRBJ1-1; weak D call: TRBD1 (6 bases). V was clipped by 4 bases and J by 0 bases, with 10 bases between them. CDR1 SGHRS and CDR2 YFSETQ come from the germline V gene. The CDR3 sequence is 14 residues long. The CDR3 loop is CASSQGHMNTEAFF. As DNA, the CDR3 is TGCGCCAGCAGCCAGGGACACATGAACACTGAAGCTTTCTTT.

To note about this clone: Different DNA sequences within this sample yield the same CDR3. The CDR3 sequence is CASSPGQNYGYTF. The CDR3 DNA sequence: TGTGCCAGCAGCCCGGGACAGAACTATGGCTACACCTTC. This sequence joins TRBV27 and TRBJ1-2; TRBD1 matches 7 bases. CDR3 size: 13 residues. With 6 bases clipped from V and 2 bases from J, the junction kept 3 bases outside the gene matches. The germline gives CDR1 MNHEY, CDR2 SMNVEV (reference sequence).

This clone has just one count. The chain combines TRBV19 with TRBJ2-7; D is undetermined. CDR1 and CDR2 (germline): LNHDA, SQIVND (reference sequence). The ends were cut back, 1 base at V and 3 bases at J, with 13 bases in the middle. The CDR3 is 15 residues long. The chain's CDR3 is CASSIVLTDVYEQYF. In DNA form, the CDR3 reads TGTGCCAGTAGTATAGTTTTAACAGACGTCTACGAGCAGTACTTC. Supplemented by reference TRBV19 and TRBJ2-7, the full variable domain reads DGGITQSPKYLFRKEGQNVTLSCEQNLNHDAMYWYRQDPGQGLRLIYYSQIVNDFQKGDIAEGYSVSREKKESFPLTVTSAQKNPTAFYLCASSIVLTDVYEQYFGPGTRLTVT.

The V call is TRBV5-8, the J call TRBJ1-2; D ambiguous. CDR3 length equals 13 residues. The V end was cut by 1 base, the J end by 2 bases, with 6 bases between. Germline CDR1 and CDR2: SGHTS and YDEGEE. CDR3 residues: CASSLWRNYGYTF. The CDR3 region has the DNA TGTGCCAGCAGCTTGTGGCGGAACTATGGCTACACCTTC.

The chain uses TRBV6-5 and TRBJ2-7, with D possibly matching TRBD1 (6 bases). The CDR3 runs to 13 residues. Germline loops: CDR1 MNHEY, CDR2 SVGAGI. V was clipped by 4 bases and J by 3 bases, with 10 bases between them. CDR3 nucleotide sequence: TGTGCCAGCAGTTTGGACAGAAACTACGAGCAGTACTTC. This sequence encodes CASSLDRNYEQYF.

A single count supports this clone. The chain couples TRBV7-3 to TRBJ2-1; D may be TRBD1 (6 bases). With 1 base removed from V and 6 bases from J, the gap between germline ends came to 7 bases. The germline CDR1 and CDR2 sequences are SGHTA and FQGTGA. CDR3 length: 13 amino acids. CDR3 protein: CASSLIRGNEQFF. The CDR3, as DNA: TGTGCCAGCAGCTTAATCAGGGGCAATGAGCAGTTCTTC.

V gene TRBV9 combines with J gene TRBJ2-3; TRBD2 matches 10 bases. The CDR3 is made up of 18 amino acids. Germline CDR1 SGDLS, CDR2 YYNGEE. Trimming took 4 bases from V and 1 from J; bases not matched to a gene: 12. CDR3 bases: TGTGCCAGCAGCTCAGGGGCTAGCGGGAGATTAGGCACAGATACGCAGTATTTT. Its translation: CASSSGASGRLGTDTQYF. Drawing the rest from reference TRBV9 and TRBJ2-3, the complete variable domain is DSGVTQTPKHLITATGQRVTLRCSPRSGDLSVYWYQQSLDQGLQFLIQYYNGEERAKGNILERFSAQQFPDLHSELNLSSLELGDSALYFCASSSGASGRLGTDTQYFGPGTRLTVL.

This clone was found once. The chain employs TRBV7-3 and TRBJ2-1; 11 bases align to TRBD2. The V gene end was trimmed by 3 bases and the J gene end by 4 bases; junction bases not matched to a gene: 2. CDR1 and CDR2 from the germline V gene are SGHTA and FQGTGA. CDR3 size: 15 residues. The DNA of the CDR3 is TGTGCCAGCAGCTTTAGCGGGAGGGCTTACAATGAGCAGTTCTTC. As protein: CASSFSGRAYNEQFF.

The chain couples TRBV5-1 to TRBJ2-7; D gene ambiguous. The CDR3 is 14 amino acids. V lost 1 base and J lost 2, with 10 bases in between. Germline V lookup: CDR1 SGHRS, CDR2 YFSETQ. This chain's CDR3 is CASSLSGGTYEQYF. The CDR3 bases are TGCGCCAGCAGCTTGTCTGGCGGAACCTACGAGCAGTACTTC.

V usage is TRBV4-3 and J usage is TRBJ2-3; 7 positions match TRBD2. Germline CDR1 and CDR2: LGHNA and YSLEER. V was clipped by 4 bases and J by 0 bases; unmatched bases: 10. The CDR3 totals 17 residues. The CDR3 bases are TGCGCCAGCAGCCTATTGCTCGCGGGAGCTAGCACAGATACGCAGTATTTT. Residues: CASSLLLAGASTDTQYF.

The V call is TRBV18, the J call TRBJ1-2, with D possibly matching TRBD1 (6 bases). Germline V CDR1 and CDR2: KGHSH, LQKENI. This CDR3 is built from 13 residues. Trimming took off 5 bases at V and 10 bases at J, with 17 bases between the two ends. CDR3 sequence reads: CASSVQNREPYTF. For the CDR3, the DNA is TGTGCCAGCTCAGTTCAAAACAGGGAACCCTACACCTTC.